This TCR beta chain was sequenced during a study of blood T cell repertoires in COVID-19. Across the study: The United States, Italy and Spain supplied acute and convalescent COVID-19 samples.

V lost 1 base and J 5 bases, leaving 15 bases between the germline ends. This CDR3 spans 16 amino acids. Germline values: CDR1 LGHNA, CDR2 YNFKEQ. In the original processing: Reference gene primer amplification gave nucleated cell count estimates. Profiling relied on immunoSEQ multiplex PCR, and the TCRdb table lists in-frame clones only, not all of them. V, J and clone size are taken as reported in that table, and D and trimming were inferred from the DNA itself. Here the sample spans tens of thousands of clones, 85% to 90% being singletons. This clone was seen only once. The sequence was collected from a man aged 55 to 70 with acute or convalescent COVID-19. The source material was peripheral blood. V is TRBV4-2 and J is TRBJ2-1, with D possibly TRBD1 on 5 matching bases. The CDR3 bases are TGTGCCAGCAGCCAAGGGGGCGGAGTGGGGCACAATGAGCAGTTCTTC. Translated: CASSQGGGVGHNEQFF.